Reported below is one T cell receptor beta chain. Antigen: not known. Primers: 60 Vbeta forward and 13 Jbeta reverse. Some clones are missing from TCRdb's copy, which holds only in-frame ones; the method was immunoSEQ multiplex PCR. The sample totals 150,000 to 200,000 clones. CDR3 size: 16 residues. Per germline, CDR1 LGHNA and CDR2 YNFKEQ. Trimming removed 3 bases from V and 4 bases from J, with 15 bases in between. This specimen belongs to a study of cytomegalovirus exposure and HLA in healthy donors. About the study: For the approximately 430 genotyped donors, roughly 80% fell within the Caucasian-associated ancestry cluster.

Broader study findings: Most of the CMV-associated TCR beta chains (in a later analysis) appeared to be HLA-restricted. Accurate predictions that matched the HLA-A and HLA-B alleles of most subjects were reportedly made from TCR beta sequences. Being productive about 87% or about 30% of the time was typical of most TCR beta V segments in an earlier analysis.

The sequencing sample was made of PBMCs. The sequence came from a man aged 25 to 40 in good health and CMV-seronegative. This rearrangement joins TRBV4-2 to TRBJ1-4; D possibly corresponds to TRBD1 (5 bases). In DNA form, the CDR3 reads TGTGCCAGCAGCCAGGGGGTTGCGGGAGTTAATGAAAAACTGTTTTTT. Translation: CASSQGVAGVNEKLFF.